This T cell receptor (beta chain) was found in a study of blood T cell repertoires in COVID-19 (dated by TCRdb to 2018 to 2021). Concerning the study at large: Samples from collaborators originated in the United States, Italy and Spain and spanned both the acute and convalescent phases of COVID-19. The prospective study material was composed of cDNA or gDNA derived from T cells, B-cell-depleted T cells, or PBMCs. Deeply sampled blood TCRbeta repertoires from subjects exposed to, actively infected with, or recovered from COVID-19 were included in the dataset. The repertoires were released in a freely available public database intended as a resource for research on the immune response to SARS-CoV-2. Samples came from the ongoing ImmuneRACE study (first 160 participants) plus 1,254 subjects from 6 global collaborators. A de-identified subject ID, COVID-19 status, age in years and sex were almost always included in the sample metadata. Where available, HLA class I and class II types were taken from metadata supplied by the sample provider and were not determined by assay-based typing. Study-wide findings and limitations: How much clinical and demographic metadata was included differed by source and by participant, and the metadata was provided uncurated.

Unmatched junction bases come to 12, with V trimmed by 5 bases and J by 6 bases. CDR1 is given as KGHSH and CDR2 as LQKENI, both from the germline V gene. The CDR3, from cysteine to phenylalanine, totals 17 residues. Left in the record is the CDR3 DNA by itself, 51 bases read in frame from the first base. Concerning this clone: Its antigen is currently not known. No much larger clone exists at a distance of one base, and base qualities are not known.

TCRbeta CDR3 regions were amplified from genomic DNA by means of the immunoSEQ Assay, a bias-controlled multiplex PCR. Per the original workflow: The number of nucleated cells in each sample was estimated from the amplification of reference gene primers within the assay. To quantify the absolute abundance of each unique TCRbeta CDR3 rearrangement, sequence reads were collapsed and filtered. Productive Simpson clonality was computed per sample as the square root of Simpson's diversity index over productive rearrangements. TCRdb carries this immuneACCESS record with in-frame sequences only. Its versions omit some clonotypes, under half of them owing to an unresolved V gene in the studies checked, with the rest unexplained. D and trimming come from the DNA, and the V and J calls and clone size come from that table. Recorded for this sample are some 100,000 clones; about 89% of them occurred a single time. Of the sample, about 3.2% falls within the top ten clones.

The collaborating institutions used their own protocols to collect whole blood in K2EDTA tubes. For TCRbeta analysis, collaborator samples were shipped as frozen whole blood, as isolated PBMCs, or as DNA extracted from either sample type. This clonotype was obtained from a woman in her seventies with acute or convalescent COVID-19. The sequenced sample consisted of peripheral blood. The chain was built from TRBV18 and TRBJ2-5; 13 bases in the middle match TRBD2. The CDR3 region reads CASSGGTSGTAGKTQYF. The nucleotides read TGTGCCAGCTCAGGCGGGACTAGCGGGACGGCGGGGAAGACCCAGTACTTC. Extended through the reference TRBV18 and TRBJ2-5 proteins, this CDR3 yields the full variable domain: NAGVMQNPRHLVRRRGQEARLRCSPMKGHSHVYWYRQLPEEGLKFMVYLQKENIIDESGMPKERFSAEFPKEGPSILRIQQVVRGDSAAYFCASSGGTSGTAGKTQYFGPGTRLLVL.